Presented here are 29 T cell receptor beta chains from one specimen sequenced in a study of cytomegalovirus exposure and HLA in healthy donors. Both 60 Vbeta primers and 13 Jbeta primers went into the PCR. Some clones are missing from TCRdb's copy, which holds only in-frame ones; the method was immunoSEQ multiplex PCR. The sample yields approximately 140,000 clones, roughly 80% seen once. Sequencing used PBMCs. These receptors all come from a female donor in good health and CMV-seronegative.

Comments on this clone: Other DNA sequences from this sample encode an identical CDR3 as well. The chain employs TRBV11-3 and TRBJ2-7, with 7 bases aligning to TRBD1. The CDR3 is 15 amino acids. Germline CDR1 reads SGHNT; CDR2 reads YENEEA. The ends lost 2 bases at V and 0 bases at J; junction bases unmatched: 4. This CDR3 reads CASSLQQGSSYEQYF. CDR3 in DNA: TGTGCCAGCAGCTTACAACAGGGGAGCTCCTACGAGCAGTACTTC.

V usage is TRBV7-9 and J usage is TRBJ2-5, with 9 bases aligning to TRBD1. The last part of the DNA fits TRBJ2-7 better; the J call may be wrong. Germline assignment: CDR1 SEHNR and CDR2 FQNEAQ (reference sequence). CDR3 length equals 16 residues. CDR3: CASSLFRDRAIYEQYF. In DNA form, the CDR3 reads TGTGCCAGCAGCCTATTTCGGGACAGGGCGATCTACGAGCAGTACTTC.

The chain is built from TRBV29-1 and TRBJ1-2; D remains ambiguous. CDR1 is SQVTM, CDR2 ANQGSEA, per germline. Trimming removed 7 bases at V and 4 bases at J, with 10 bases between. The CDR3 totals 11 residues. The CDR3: CSGTYGYGYTF. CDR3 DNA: TGCAGCGGAACCTACGGCTATGGCTACACCTTC.

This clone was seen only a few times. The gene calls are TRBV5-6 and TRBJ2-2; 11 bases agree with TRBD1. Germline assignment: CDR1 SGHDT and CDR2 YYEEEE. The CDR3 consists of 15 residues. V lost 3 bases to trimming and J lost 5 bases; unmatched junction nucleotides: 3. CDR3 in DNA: TGTGCCAGCAGCTGGGGGACAGGGGGGACCGGGGAGCTGTTTTTT. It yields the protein CASSWGTGGTGELFF.

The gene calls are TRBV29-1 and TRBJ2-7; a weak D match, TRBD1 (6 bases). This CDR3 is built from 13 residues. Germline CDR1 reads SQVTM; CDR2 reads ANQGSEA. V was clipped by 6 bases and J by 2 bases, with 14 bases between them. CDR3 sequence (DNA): TGCAGCGTGGCGGACAGAGGGACCTACGAGCAGTACTTC. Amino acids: CSVADRGTYEQYF.

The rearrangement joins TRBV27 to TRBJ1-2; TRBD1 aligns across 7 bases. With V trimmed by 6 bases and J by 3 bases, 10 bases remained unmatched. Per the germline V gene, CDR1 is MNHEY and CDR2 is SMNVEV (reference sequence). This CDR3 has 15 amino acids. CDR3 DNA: TGTGCCAGCAGGACCCAGGGGGATGCTTACTATGGCTACACCTTC. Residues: CASRTQGDAYYGYTF.

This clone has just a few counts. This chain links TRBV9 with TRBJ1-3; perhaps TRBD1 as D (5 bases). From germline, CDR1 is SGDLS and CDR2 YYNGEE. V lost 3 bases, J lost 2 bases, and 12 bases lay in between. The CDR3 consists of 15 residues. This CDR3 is CASSARQGAGNTIYF. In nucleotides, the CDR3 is TGTGCCAGCAGCGCGCGGCAGGGTGCTGGAAACACCATATATTTT.

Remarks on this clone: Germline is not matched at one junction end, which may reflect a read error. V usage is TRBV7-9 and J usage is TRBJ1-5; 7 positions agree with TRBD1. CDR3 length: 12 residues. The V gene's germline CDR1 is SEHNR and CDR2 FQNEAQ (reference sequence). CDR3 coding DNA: TGTTCCAGCAGCACAGGGGTTCAGCCCCAGCATTTT. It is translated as CSSSTGVQPQHF. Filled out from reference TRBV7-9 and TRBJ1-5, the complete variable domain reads DTGVSQNPRHKITKRGQNVTFRCDPISEHNRLYWYRQTLGQGPEFLTYFQNEAQLEKSRLLSDRFSAERPKGSFSTLEIQRTEQGDSAMYLCSSSTGVQPQHFGDGTRLSIL.

DNA for the CDR3: TGTGCCAGCAGTGGACAGGTTTCTGGAAACACCATATATTTT. Its translation: CASSGQVSGNTIYF. The genes are TRBV6-6 and TRBJ1-3; 7 bases line up with TRBD1. Per the germline V gene, CDR1 is MNHNY and CDR2 is SVGAGI (reference sequence). CDR3 size: 14 residues. The V segment lost 5 bases and the J segment 1 base; nucleotides outside the gene matches: 2.

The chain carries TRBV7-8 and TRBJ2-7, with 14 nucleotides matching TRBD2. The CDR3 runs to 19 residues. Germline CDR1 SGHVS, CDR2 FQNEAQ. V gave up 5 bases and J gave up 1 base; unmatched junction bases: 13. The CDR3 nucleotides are TGTGCCAGCAGCCGTAAGGGACTAGCGGGAGAGGTGGGGTCCTACGAGCAGTACTTC. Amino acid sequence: CASSRKGLAGEVGSYEQYF.

The CDR3: CASSSSGRDNNEQFF. The CDR3 DNA follows: TGTGCCAGCAGCTCAAGCGGGAGGGATAACAATGAGCAGTTCTTC. The chain recombines TRBV7-3 with TRBJ2-1, with 10 bases lining up with TRBD2. This CDR3 spans 15 amino acids. Germline CDR1 is SGHTA and CDR2 is FQGTGA. The junction had 5 bases not matched to a gene; V was cut back by 4 bases and J by 5 bases.

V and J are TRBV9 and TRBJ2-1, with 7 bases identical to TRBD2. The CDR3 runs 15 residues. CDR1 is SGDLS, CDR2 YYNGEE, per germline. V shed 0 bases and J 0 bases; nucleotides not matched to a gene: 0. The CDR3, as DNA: TGTGCCAGCAGCGTAGGGACTAGCTCCTACAATGAGCAGTTCTTC. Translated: CASSVGTSSYNEQFF.

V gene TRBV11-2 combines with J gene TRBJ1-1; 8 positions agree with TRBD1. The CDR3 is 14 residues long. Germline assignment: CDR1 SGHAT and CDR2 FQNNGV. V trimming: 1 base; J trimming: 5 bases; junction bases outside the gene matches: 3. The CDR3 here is CASSLARQGTEAFF. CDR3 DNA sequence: TGTGCCAGCAGCTTAGCCCGACAGGGGACTGAAGCTTTCTTT.

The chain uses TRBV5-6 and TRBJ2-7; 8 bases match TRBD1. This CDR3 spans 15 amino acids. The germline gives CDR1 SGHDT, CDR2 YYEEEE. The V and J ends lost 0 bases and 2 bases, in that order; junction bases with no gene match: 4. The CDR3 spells CASSLVQGVPYEQYF. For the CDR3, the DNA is TGTGCCAGCAGCTTGGTACAGGGGGTTCCCTACGAGCAGTACTTC.

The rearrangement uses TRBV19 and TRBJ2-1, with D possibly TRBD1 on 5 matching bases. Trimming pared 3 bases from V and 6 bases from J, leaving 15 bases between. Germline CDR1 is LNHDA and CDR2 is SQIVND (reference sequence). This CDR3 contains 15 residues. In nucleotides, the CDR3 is TGTGCCAGTAGTATTGGACAAACTTTTCCCAATGAGCAGTTCTTC. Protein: CASSIGQTFPNEQFF.

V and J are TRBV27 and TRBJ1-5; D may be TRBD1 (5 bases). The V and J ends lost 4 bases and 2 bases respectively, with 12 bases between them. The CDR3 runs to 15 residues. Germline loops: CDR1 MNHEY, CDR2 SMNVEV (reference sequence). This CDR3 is CASSYGGLGNQPQHF. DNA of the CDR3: TGTGCCAGCAGTTACGGGGGGTTGGGCAATCAGCCCCAGCATTTT.

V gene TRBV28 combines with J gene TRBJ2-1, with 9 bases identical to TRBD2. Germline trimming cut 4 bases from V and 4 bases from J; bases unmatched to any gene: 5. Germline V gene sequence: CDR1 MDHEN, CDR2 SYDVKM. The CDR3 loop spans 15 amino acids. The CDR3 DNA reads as TGTGCCAGCAGTTCCCTAGCGGGACTTTACAATGAGCAGTTCTTC. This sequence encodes CASSSLAGLYNEQFF.

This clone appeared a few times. This CDR3 reads CASSLRLAGASSYEQYF. In DNA form, the CDR3 reads TGTGCCAGCAGCTTAAGACTAGCGGGGGCCAGCTCCTACGAGCAGTACTTC. The V call is TRBV11-3, the J call TRBJ2-7, with 12 bases that match TRBD2. The CDR3 extends over 17 amino acids. V shed 2 bases and J 0 bases; nucleotides not matched to a gene: 5. CDR1 is SGHNT and CDR2 is YENEEA in the germline V gene.

CDR3 in amino acids: CASSVSSGGYETQYF. For the CDR3, the DNA is TGCGCCAGCAGCGTGTCTAGCGGGGGTTATGAGACCCAGTACTTC. The V gene is TRBV4-1, the J gene TRBJ2-5; 10 bases match TRBD2. CDR3 length: 15 residues. The J segment lost 5 bases and the V segment lost 5 bases, leaving 8 bases of the junction unmatched. Looked up from germline, CDR1 is MGHRA and CDR2 is YSYEKL.

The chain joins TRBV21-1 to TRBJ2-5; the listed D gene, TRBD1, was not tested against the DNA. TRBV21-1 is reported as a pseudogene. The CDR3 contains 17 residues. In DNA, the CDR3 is TGTGCCAGCAGCAAAGGGAATCTCGATTTGTCAGGGGAGACCCAGTACTTC. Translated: CASSKGNLDLSGETQYF.

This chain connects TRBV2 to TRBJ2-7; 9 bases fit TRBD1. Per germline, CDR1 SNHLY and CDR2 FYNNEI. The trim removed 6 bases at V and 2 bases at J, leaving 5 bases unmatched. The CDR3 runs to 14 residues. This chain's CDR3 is CASRWTGETYEQYF. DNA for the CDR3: TGTGCCAGCAGGTGGACAGGGGAGACCTACGAGCAGTACTTC.

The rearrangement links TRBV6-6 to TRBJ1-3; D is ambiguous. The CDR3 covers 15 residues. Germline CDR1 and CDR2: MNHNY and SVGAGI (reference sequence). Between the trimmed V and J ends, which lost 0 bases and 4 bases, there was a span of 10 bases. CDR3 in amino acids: CASSYSEAGGNTIYF. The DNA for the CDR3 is TGTGCCAGCAGTTACTCGGAGGCGGGCGGAAACACCATATATTTT.

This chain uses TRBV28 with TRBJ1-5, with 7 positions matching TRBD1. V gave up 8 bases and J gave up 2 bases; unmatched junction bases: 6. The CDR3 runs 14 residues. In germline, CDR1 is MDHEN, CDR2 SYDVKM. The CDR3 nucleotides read TGTGCCAGCTGGACAGGCGGGGGCAATCAGCCCCAGCATTTT. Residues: CASWTGGGNQPQHF.

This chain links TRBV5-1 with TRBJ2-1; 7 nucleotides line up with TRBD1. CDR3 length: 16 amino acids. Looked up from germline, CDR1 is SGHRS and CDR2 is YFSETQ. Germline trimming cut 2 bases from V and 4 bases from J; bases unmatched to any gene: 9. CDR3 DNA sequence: TGCGCCAGCAGCTTCACCCCGGGACAGATTTACAATGAGCAGTTCTTC. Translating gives CASSFTPGQIYNEQFF.

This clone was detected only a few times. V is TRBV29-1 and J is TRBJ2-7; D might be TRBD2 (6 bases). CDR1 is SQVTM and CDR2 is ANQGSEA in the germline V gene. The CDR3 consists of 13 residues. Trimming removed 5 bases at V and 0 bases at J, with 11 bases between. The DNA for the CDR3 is TGCAGCGTTCGGGGGAGGAGCTCCTACGAGCAGTACTTC. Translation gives CSVRGRSSYEQYF.

CDR3 in amino acids: CASSQYPGQGANEQFF. As DNA, the CDR3 is TGTGCCAGCAGCCAGTACCCGGGACAGGGGGCGAATGAGCAGTTCTTC. V and J are TRBV14 and TRBJ2-1; 12 bases fit TRBD1. The V gene end was trimmed by 3 bases and the J gene end by 7 bases; junction bases not matched to a gene: 7. Germline-derived CDR1 and CDR2 are SGHDN and FVKESK. CDR3 size: 16 residues. Full variable domain (missing parts from reference TRBV14 and TRBJ2-1): EAGVTQFPSHSVIEKGQTVTLRCDPISGHDNLYWYRRVMGKEIKFLLHFVKESKQDESGMPNNRFLAERTGGTYSTLKVQPAELEDSGVYFCASSQYPGQGANEQFFGPGTRLTVL.

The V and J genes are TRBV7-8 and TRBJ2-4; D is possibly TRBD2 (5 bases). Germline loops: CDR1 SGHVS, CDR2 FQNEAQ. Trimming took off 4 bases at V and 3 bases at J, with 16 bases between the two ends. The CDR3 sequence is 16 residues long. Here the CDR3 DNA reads TGTGCCAGCAGCTCCCGGCGGGCCTTGGACAAAAACATTCAGTACTTC. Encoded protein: CASSSRRALDKNIQYF.

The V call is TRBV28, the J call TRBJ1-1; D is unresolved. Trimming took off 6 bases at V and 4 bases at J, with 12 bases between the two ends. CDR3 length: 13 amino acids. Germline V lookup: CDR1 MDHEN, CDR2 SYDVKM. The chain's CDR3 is CASRPTGGTEAFF. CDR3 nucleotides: TGTGCCAGCAGACCGACGGGTGGCACTGAAGCTTTCTTT.

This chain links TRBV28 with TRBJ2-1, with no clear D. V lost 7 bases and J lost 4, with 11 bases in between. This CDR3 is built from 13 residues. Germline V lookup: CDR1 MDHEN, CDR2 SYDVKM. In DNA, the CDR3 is TGTGCCAGCACAGGCCAGCCTTACAATGAGCAGTTCTTC. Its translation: CASTGQPYNEQFF.